A selection of T cell receptor beta chains follows, all from one sample in a study of shared clonotypes between healthy human individuals. This table comes from immunoSEQ multiplex PCR, and its TCRdb copy is limited to in-frame clones, with some not included. Here the sample spans approximately 100,000 clones, around 65% being singletons. Specimen: memory CD8+ T cells sorted from blood. These receptors were obtained from a woman aged 25 to 45 in good health. The CDR3 runs from the conserved cysteine through the conserved F or W. Each record gives: V gene, J gene, D gene, clone size, CDR3 DNA, CDR3 protein. A D gene is named only where the DNA matches it firmly. Clone size, where shown, is once, few, many, or a class for clones that have expanded.

v_gene: TRBV27
j_gene: TRBJ2-6
d_gene: -
abundance: -
CDR3nt: TGTGCCAGCAGTTTGTGGGGTACTGGGGCCAACGTCCTGACTTTC
CDR3aa: CASSLWGTGANVLTF

v_gene: TRBV9
j_gene: TRBJ2-7
d_gene: -
abundance: -
CDR3nt: TGTGCCAGCAGCGTAGCGGACAAGGGGTACGAGCAGTACTTC
CDR3aa: CASSVADKGYEQYF

v_gene: TRBV9
j_gene: TRBJ2-7
d_gene: TRBD2
abundance: many
CDR3nt: TGTGCCAGCAGCGCCGCGGGAGACTCCTACGAGCAGTACTTC
CDR3aa: CASSAAGDSYEQYF

v_gene: TRBV30
j_gene: TRBJ1-3
d_gene: -
abundance: few
CDR3nt: TGTGCCTGGAGTCCACTGGGCCAATTCTCTGGAAACACCATATATTTT
CDR3aa: CAWSPLGQFSGNTIYF

v_gene: TRBV7-9
j_gene: TRBJ2-2
d_gene: -
abundance: -
CDR3nt: TGTGCCAGTGGTAGGGGAGGAAGGAACACCGGGGAGCTGTTTTTT
CDR3aa: CASGRGGRNTGELFF

v_gene: TRBV25-1
j_gene: TRBJ1-4
d_gene: -
abundance: -
CDR3nt: TGTGCCAGCAGTGACAACAAGGGAGGCTATAATGAAAAACTGTTTTTT
CDR3aa: CASSDNKGGYNEKLFF

v_gene: TRBV28
j_gene: TRBJ2-6
d_gene: -
abundance: -
CDR3nt: TGTGCCAGCCATCGGGGGGCAGGGGGGAACTCTGGGGCCAACGTCCTGACTTTC
CDR3aa: CASHRGAGGNSGANVLTF

v_gene: TRBV4-2
j_gene: TRBJ2-2
d_gene: -
abundance: -
CDR3nt: TGTGCCAGCAGCCAAGACTGTTGTGGGAGAACCGGGGAGCTGTTTTTT
CDR3aa: CASSQDCCGRTGELFF

v_gene: TRBV28
j_gene: TRBJ2-7
d_gene: -
abundance: -
CDR3nt: TGTGCCAGCACTCACCCCCGCGGGACGCAGTACTTC
CDR3aa: CASTHPRGTQYF

v_gene: TRBV13
j_gene: TRBJ2-7
d_gene: -
abundance: -
CDR3nt: TGTGCCAGCAGCATGGGTTGGGGGTACGAGCAGTACTTC
CDR3aa: CASSMGWGYEQYF

v_gene: TRBV28
j_gene: TRBJ1-2
d_gene: -
abundance: -
CDR3nt: TGTGCCAGCAGTTTGGTGGGCGAGGAAATCTATGGCTACACCTTC
CDR3aa: CASSLVGEEIYGYTF

v_gene: TRBV4-1
j_gene: TRBJ1-2
d_gene: -
abundance: few
CDR3nt: TGCGCCAGCAGCCAACCTTTCGACGGGTTGAGCGGCTACACCTTC
CDR3aa: CASSQPFDGLSGYTF

v_gene: TRBV11-2
j_gene: TRBJ2-3
d_gene: -
abundance: -
CDR3nt: TGTGCCAGCAGCTCCGAGGGACTCGTCACAGATACGCAGTATTTT
CDR3aa: CASSSEGLVTDTQYF